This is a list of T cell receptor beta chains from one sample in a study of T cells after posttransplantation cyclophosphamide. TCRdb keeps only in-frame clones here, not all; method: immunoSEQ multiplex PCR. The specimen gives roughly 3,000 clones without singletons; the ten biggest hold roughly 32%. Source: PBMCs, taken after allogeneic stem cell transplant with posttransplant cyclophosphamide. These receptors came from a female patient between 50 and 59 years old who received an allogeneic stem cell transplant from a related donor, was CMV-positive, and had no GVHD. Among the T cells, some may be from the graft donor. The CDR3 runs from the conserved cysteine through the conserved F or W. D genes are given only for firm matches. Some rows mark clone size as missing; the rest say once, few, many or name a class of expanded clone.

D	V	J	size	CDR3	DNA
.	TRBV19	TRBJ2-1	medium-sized	CASSMRSSGEGNEQFF	TGTGCCAGTAGTATGAGGTCGTCAGGGGAAGGCAATGAGCAGTTCTTC
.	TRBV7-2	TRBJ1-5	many	CASSLDGGRPQHF	TGTGCCAGCAGCTTAGACGGAGGGCGGCCCCAGCATTTT
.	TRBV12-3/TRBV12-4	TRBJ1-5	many	CASSYREVQPQHF	TGTGCCAGCAGTTACAGGGAAGTTCAGCCCCAGCATTTT
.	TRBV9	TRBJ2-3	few	CASSVRDSNTQYF	TGTGCCAGCAGCGTCAGGGATTCAAATACGCAGTATTTT
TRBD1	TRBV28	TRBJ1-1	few	CASSLPGTGFLNTEAFF	TGTGCCAGCAGTCTTCCCGGGACAGGTTTCTTGAACACTGAAGCTTTCTTT
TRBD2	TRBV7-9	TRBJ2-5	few	CASSHTRRGAGETQYF	TGTGCCAGCAGCCACACCAGGCGGGGGGCTGGAGAGACCCAGTACTTC
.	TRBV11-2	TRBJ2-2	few	CASSLVGGKLAGELFF	TGTGCCAGCAGCTTAGTGGGCGGGAAACTGGCCGGGGAGCTGTTTTTT
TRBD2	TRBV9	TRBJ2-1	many	CASSVDIAGNEQFF	TGTGCCAGCAGCGTAGATATAGCGGGGAATGAGCAGTTCTTC
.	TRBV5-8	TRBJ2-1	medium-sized	CANKQGYNEQFF	TGTGCCAATAAACAGGGATACAATGAGCAGTTCTTC
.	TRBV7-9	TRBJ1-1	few	CASSGGEGTEAFF	TGTGCCAGCAGCGGAGGAGAGGGCACTGAAGCTTTCTTT
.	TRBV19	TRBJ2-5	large	CASSEGDETQYF	TGTGCCAGTAGTGAAGGGGATGAGACCCAGTACTTC
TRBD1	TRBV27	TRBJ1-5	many	CASSLIYRGLGNQPQHF	TGTGCCAGCAGCCTTATCTACAGGGGCCTGGGCAATCAGCCCCAGCATTTT
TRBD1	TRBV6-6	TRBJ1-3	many	CASSWGQGLGGNTIYF	TGTGCCAGCAGTTGGGGACAGGGGTTGGGTGGAAACACCATATATTTT
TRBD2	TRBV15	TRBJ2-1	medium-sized	CATSKGGSGMRQEKQFF	TGTGCCACCAGCAAAGGAGGGAGCGGGATGCGTCAAGAAAAGCAGTTCTTC
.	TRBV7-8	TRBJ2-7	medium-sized	CATTSRGTDF	TGTGCCACCACCTCGAGGGGGACCGACTTC
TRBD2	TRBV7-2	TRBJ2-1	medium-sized	CASSLNPVGLAGYNEQFF	TGTGCCAGCAGCTTAAATCCCGTTGGGCTAGCGGGCTACAATGAGCAGTTCTTC
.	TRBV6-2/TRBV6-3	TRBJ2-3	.	CASRHRGLADTQYF	TGTGCCAGCAGACACCGTGGACTTGCAGATACGCAGTATTTT
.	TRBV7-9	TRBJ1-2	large	CASSPGTSNYGYTF	TGTGCCAGCAGCCCCGGGACATCTAACTATGGCTACACCTTC
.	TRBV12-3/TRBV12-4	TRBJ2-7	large	CASRLESYEQYF	TGTGCCTCACGACTCGAATCCTACGAGCAGTACTTC
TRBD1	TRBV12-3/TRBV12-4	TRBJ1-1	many	CASSLTGQGDTEAFF	TGTGCCAGCAGTTTAACGGGACAGGGTGACACTGAAGCTTTCTTT
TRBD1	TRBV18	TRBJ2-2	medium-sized	CASSPPGQGANGELFF	TGTGCCAGCTCACCCCCGGGACAGGGGGCCAACGGGGAGCTGTTTTTT
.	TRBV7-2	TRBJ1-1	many	CASSTPRGDPLAFF	TGTGCCAGCAGCACCCCCAGGGGCGACCCTTTAGCTTTCTTT
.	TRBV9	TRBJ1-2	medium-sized	CASSRGRLYGYTF	TGTGCCAGCAGCAGGGGCCGCCTATATGGCTACACCTTC
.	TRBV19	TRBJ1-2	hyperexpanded	CASSMGADGYTF	TGTGCCAGTAGTATGGGGGCTGATGGCTACACCTTC
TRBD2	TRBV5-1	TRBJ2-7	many	CASSLAGAGRSYEQYF	TGCGCCAGCAGCTTGGCCGGAGCGGGACGCTCCTACGAGCAGTACTTC
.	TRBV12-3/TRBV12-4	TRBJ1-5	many	CASSLTTNQPQHF	TGTGCCAGCAGTTTGACGACAAATCAGCCCCAGCATTTT
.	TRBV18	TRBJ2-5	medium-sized	CASSDSAETQYF	TGTGCCAGCTCGGACAGTGCGGAGACCCAGTACTTC